This entry lists 28 T cell receptor beta chains sequenced from one sample in a study of identical twins. Each CDR3 protein gets one entry after TCRdb re-called the 5' RACE reads with MiXCR. This sample has 350,000 or so distinct CDR3 sequences, with approximately 10% found just once. The sequenced sample consisted of naive T cells sorted from blood. These receptors were collected from a woman in her forties or fifties in good health.

In its sample, this clonotype was seen a few times. V usage is TRBV29-1 and J usage is TRBJ2-4; a possible D gene is TRBD2 (7 bases). Trimming took off 4 bases at V and 10 bases at J, with 14 bases between the two ends. Per the germline V gene, CDR1 is SQVTM and CDR2 is ANQGSEA. The CDR3 runs to 12 residues. CDR3 amino acids: CSVAGGPSIQYF. CDR3 nucleotide sequence: TGCAGCGTTGCCGGGGGGCCCTCTATTCAGTACTTC.

The table lists this clonotype with many counts. The V and J genes are TRBV20-1 and TRBJ2-1; a possible D gene is TRBD1 (5 bases). The CDR3 has 13 amino acids. Trimming took 6 bases from V and 3 from J, leaving 12 bases between them. CDR1 DFQATT and CDR2 SNEGSKA come from the germline V gene (reference sequence). DNA for the CDR3: TGCAGTGCCAGGGCCGGGTACTACAATGAGCAGTTCTTC. Its translation: CSARAGYYNEQFF.

The table lists this clonotype with a few counts. This chain connects TRBV20-1 to TRBJ2-5, with 8 bases aligning to TRBD2. The ends lost 6 bases at V and 2 bases at J; junction bases unmatched: 11. Germline V gives CDR1 DFQATT, CDR2 SNEGSKA (reference sequence). The CDR3 covers 15 residues. This CDR3 is CSARIPASGQETQYF. In nucleotides, the CDR3 is TGCAGTGCCCGGATTCCGGCTAGCGGGCAAGAGACCCAGTACTTC.

V is TRBV12-3 or TRBV12-4 and J is TRBJ1-4; TRBD1 aligns across 8 bases. With 6 bases clipped from V and 10 bases from J, the junction kept 13 bases outside the gene matches. The CDR3 covers 15 residues. The CDR3 is CASRDRVGNFGKLFF. Here the CDR3 DNA reads TGTGCCAGCAGGGACAGGGTCGGCAACTTTGGAAAACTGTTTTTT.

CDR3 residues: CSARLGTSVQTQYF. In nucleotides, the CDR3 is TGCAGTGCTAGGCTGGGGACTAGCGTTCAGACCCAGTACTTC. The chain has TRBV20-1 and TRBJ2-5; 10 nucleotides agree with TRBD2. The CDR3 length is 14 residues. V gave up 3 bases and J gave up 6 bases; unmatched junction bases: 7. Germline lookup yields CDR1 DFQATT and CDR2 SNEGSKA (reference sequence).

This clonotype was counted a few times. The V gene is TRBV9, the J gene TRBJ2-7; possible D gene TRBD1, 6 bases. The germline V gene encodes CDR1 SGDLS and CDR2 YYNGEE. The V and J ends lost 4 bases and 3 bases respectively, with 14 bases between them. This CDR3 spans 14 amino acids. The CDR3 DNA reads as TGTGCCAGCAGCATTCAAGAGGGGGACTACGAGCAGTACTTC. Amino acid sequence: CASSIQEGDYEQYF. Drawing the rest from reference TRBV9 and TRBJ2-7, the complete variable domain is DSGVTQTPKHLITATGQRVTLRCSPRSGDLSVYWYQQSLDQGLQFLIQYYNGEERAKGNILERFSAQQFPDLHSELNLSSLELGDSALYFCASSIQEGDYEQYFGPGTRLTVT.

The chain recombines TRBV20-1 with TRBJ2-5, with D perhaps matching TRBD2 (5 bases). The CDR3 runs 14 residues. Trimming pared 1 base from V and 7 bases from J, leaving 16 bases between. The V gene's germline CDR1 is DFQATT and CDR2 SNEGSKA (reference sequence). CDR3 bases: TGCAGTGCTAGAGTCCTTATTGGCAGCGGGACCCAGTACTTC. Translating gives CSARVLIGSGTQYF.

The table lists this clonotype with a few counts. The V call is TRBV12-3 or TRBV12-4, the J call TRBJ1-2; D unclear. The CDR3 runs 11 residues. With 8 bases removed from V and 3 bases from J, the gap between germline ends came to 7 bases. The DNA of the CDR3 is TGTGCCAGCTCTGCGGACTATGGCTACACCTTC. This sequence encodes CASSADYGYTF.

The chain has TRBV5-1 and TRBJ1-1, with 9 bases fitting TRBD1. The CDR3 spans 16 residues. The V gene end was trimmed by 1 base and the J gene end by 4 bases; junction bases not matched to a gene: 8. The germline gives CDR1 SGHRS, CDR2 YFSETQ. The CDR3, as DNA: TGCGCCAGCAGCTTGCACCGGGACAGGGCTGCCACTGAAGCTTTCTTT. Translated: CASSLHRDRAATEAFF.

The V gene is TRBV7-8, the J gene TRBJ1-1; D remains unclear. V was pared by 4 bases and J by 3 bases, with 12 bases between. The CDR3 runs 14 residues. Germline V gene lookup returns CDR1 SGHVS and CDR2 FQNEAQ. The CDR3 region is CASSSGPGYTEAFF. CDR3 bases: TGTGCCAGCAGCTCCGGACCCGGATACACTGAAGCTTTCTTT.

This clonotype was found a few times. V is TRBV5-1 and J is TRBJ2-4, with D hard to call. With 0 bases removed from V and 8 bases from J, the gap between germline ends came to 9 bases. The CDR3 covers 13 residues. The germline V gene has CDR1 SGHRS and CDR2 YFSETQ. In DNA, the CDR3 is TGCGCCAGCAGCTTGGTTGCAGAGGACATTCAGTACTTC. Amino acids: CASSLVAEDIQYF.

This clonotype was seen just once. A much larger clonotype is one base distant, so this may be a read error. This chain joins TRBV12-3 or TRBV12-4 and TRBJ2-7; maybe TRBD1 (5 bases). The length of the CDR3 is 12 residues. CDR3 residues: CASSIRGDEQCF. The CDR3 nucleotides are TGTGCCAGCAGTATAAGGGGCGACGAGCAGTGCTTC.

The CDR3, as DNA: TGTGCCAGTAGTATAGTCGGGAGCAACAATGAGCAGTTCTTC. Translated: CASSIVGSNNEQFF. The chain recombines TRBV19 with TRBJ2-1, with D perhaps TRBD2 (6 bases). Germline lookup yields CDR1 LNHDA and CDR2 SQIVND (reference sequence). The V end was cut by 1 base, the J end by 5 bases, with 9 bases between. The CDR3 loop spans 14 amino acids.

CDR3 sequence reads: CASSQARASSYEQYF. The DNA of the CDR3 is TGTGCCAGCAGCCAAGCGAGGGCATCTTCCTACGAGCAGTACTTC. This chain connects TRBV3-1 to TRBJ2-7, with a weak D call TRBD2 (5 bases). The germline V and J ends were trimmed by 1 base and 1 base, with 11 bases remaining between them. The CDR3 is made up of 15 amino acids. Germline CDR1 and CDR2: LGHDT and YNNKEL (reference sequence).

This clonotype was counted a few times. The rearrangement links TRBV20-1 to TRBJ2-1, with D uncertain. This CDR3 comprises 13 residues. CDR1 and CDR2 from the germline V gene are DFQATT and SNEGSKA (reference sequence). Between the trimmed V and J ends, which lost 1 base and 4 bases, there was a span of 8 bases. CDR3 sequence reads: CSARVPRYNEQFF. CDR3 bases: TGCAGTGCTAGAGTTCCGAGATACAATGAGCAGTTCTTC.

The gene calls are TRBV5-1 and TRBJ1-1, with no clear D. CDR3 length: 14 amino acids. The V end lost 0 bases, the J end lost 5 bases, and 11 bases lay between the germline ends. Germline assignment: CDR1 SGHRS and CDR2 YFSETQ. The CDR3 reads CASSLEGPYTEAFF. DNA for the CDR3: TGCGCCAGCAGCTTGGAAGGACCATATACTGAAGCTTTCTTT.

The gene calls are TRBV5-1 and TRBJ2-3, with D tentatively TRBD2 (6 bases). The CDR3 is 14 residues long. Germline CDR1 reads SGHRS; CDR2 reads YFSETQ. The V end was cut by 0 bases, the J end by 2 bases, with 7 bases between. CDR3 DNA: TGCGCCAGCAGCTTGGTAGCGGACACAGATACGCAGTATTTT. Amino acid sequence: CASSLVADTDTQYF.

This clonotype has only a few counts. The V call is TRBV30, the J call TRBJ2-1, with D uncertain. V lost 0 bases to trimming and J lost 5 bases, with 8 bases between them. The CDR3 sequence is 13 residues long. Germline V gene lookup returns CDR1 GTSNPN and CDR2 SVGIG (reference sequence). The CDR3: CAWSVSVNNEQFF. The CDR3 DNA follows: TGTGCCTGGAGTGTATCCGTGAACAATGAGCAGTTCTTC.

The J gene is TRBJ2-2, the V gene TRBV6-5, with 10 bases lining up with TRBD2. The CDR3 runs to 15 residues. Germline lookup yields CDR1 MNHEY and CDR2 SVGAGI. With 8 bases clipped from V and 3 bases from J, the junction kept 6 bases outside the gene matches. The CDR3 region is CASGLAAPYTGELFF. DNA for the CDR3: TGTGCCAGCGGACTAGCGGCTCCTTACACCGGGGAGCTGTTTTTT.

This clonotype has a count of ten or more. The chain has TRBV14 and TRBJ2-1; D may be TRBD2 (5 bases). There are 13 residues in the CDR3. Germline-derived CDR1 and CDR2 are SGHDN and FVKESK. The V end was cut by 0 bases, the J end by 7 bases, with 7 bases between. This CDR3 reads CASSQDRLNEQFF. The CDR3 DNA reads TGTGCCAGCAGCCAAGATCGACTAAATGAGCAGTTCTTC.

This clonotype occurred many times. The J gene is TRBJ1-1, the V gene TRBV11-1; D gene ambiguous. This CDR3 region has 14 residues. Germline V gene data show CDR1 as SGHAT and CDR2 as FQDESV (reference sequence). Between the trimmed V and J ends, which lost 8 bases and 3 bases, there was a span of 16 bases. The CDR3 DNA reads TGTGCCAGCTCTTATTACTTTTGGGACACTGAAGCTTTCTTT. Protein sequence: CASSYYFWDTEAFF.

This clonotype was seen more than once but under ten times. The chain is built from TRBV27 and TRBJ2-5; TRBD1 or TRBD2 may be the D gene (5 bases each). Per germline, CDR1 MNHEY and CDR2 SMNVEV (reference sequence). The V end lost 5 bases, the J end lost 7 bases, and 17 bases lay between the germline ends. The CDR3 length is 14 residues. The CDR3 DNA reads as TGTGCCAGCAGTAGGGACGGTCGGCAATGGACCCAGTACTTC. Its protein is CASSRDGRQWTQYF.

This clonotype turned up a few times. The V call is TRBV7-2, the J call TRBJ1-3, with D possibly TRBD1 on 6 matching bases. This CDR3 has 17 residues. Germline V gene sequence: CDR1 SGHTA, CDR2 FQGNSA. V lost 1 base and J 0 bases, leaving 13 bases between the germline ends. The CDR3 loop reads CASSLGPGASSGNTIYF. The CDR3, as DNA: TGTGCCAGCAGCTTAGGCCCGGGGGCGAGCTCTGGAAACACCATATATTTT.

This clonotype was picked up a small number of times. This chain links TRBV5-1 with TRBJ2-1; 10 bases are shared with TRBD1. Germline lookup yields CDR1 SGHRS and CDR2 YFSETQ. V shed 4 bases and J 7 bases; nucleotides not matched to a gene: 8. The CDR3 consists of 15 residues. Written as DNA, the CDR3 is TGCGCCAGCAGCAACCGGGACAGGGGATCAAATGAGCAGTTCTTC. Its translation: CASSNRDRGSNEQFF.

This clonotype was seen a handful of times. The V gene is TRBV20-1, the J gene TRBJ1-1; weak D call: TRBD1 (5 bases). The CDR3 loop spans 13 amino acids. The ends were cut back, 6 bases at V and 1 base at J, with 12 bases in the middle. Germline CDR1 reads DFQATT; CDR2 reads SNEGSKA (reference sequence). CDR3 DNA sequence: TGCAGTGCCACCCAAACAGGGAACACTGAAGCTTTCTTT. Its protein product is CSATQTGNTEAFF.

As concerns this clonotype: A junction end diverges from the germline sequence, so it may reflect a read error. This rearrangement joins TRBV7-6 to TRBJ1-1, with 7 positions matching TRBD1. This CDR3 is built from 15 residues. From germline, CDR1 is SGHVS and CDR2 FNYEAQ. The CDR3 is CASSTRTGLNTEVFF. CDR3 coding DNA: TGTGCCAGCAGCACTCGGACAGGCTTGAACACTGAAGTTTTCTTT. Drawing the rest from reference TRBV7-6 and TRBJ1-1, the complete variable domain is GAGVSQSPRYKVTKRGQDVALRCDPISGHVSLYWYRQALGQGPEFLTYFNYEAQQDKSGLPNDRFSAERPEGSISTLTIQRTEQRDSAMYRCASSTRTGLNTEVFFGQGTRLTVV.

This clonotype was observed a handful of times. The chain carries TRBV19 and TRBJ1-2; no clear D gene. V was pared by 3 bases and J by 8 bases, with 10 bases between. Germline V gene sequence: CDR1 LNHDA, CDR2 SQIVND (reference sequence). This CDR3 region has 12 residues. The CDR3 spells CASSIWGGGYTF. CDR3 coding DNA: TGTGCCAGTAGTATCTGGGGAGGAGGCTACACCTTC.

This clonotype has at least ten counts. The J gene is TRBJ2-2, the V gene TRBV5-1, with D maybe TRBD2 (5 bases). This CDR3 has 15 amino acids. V lost 4 bases and J 5 bases, leaving 15 bases between the germline ends. Germline V gene sequence: CDR1 SGHRS, CDR2 YFSETQ. The CDR3 protein is CASSPDVARTGELFF. CDR3 bases: TGCGCCAGCAGCCCTGATGTAGCGCGGACCGGGGAGCTGTTTTTT. Using reference TRBV5-1 and TRBJ2-2 for the parts outside the CDR3, the full variable domain is KAGVTQTPRYLIKTRGQQVTLSCSPISGHRSVSWYQQTPGQGLQFLFEYFSETQRNKGNFPGRFSGRQFSNSRSEMNVSTLELGDSALYLCASSPDVARTGELFFGEGSRLTVL.